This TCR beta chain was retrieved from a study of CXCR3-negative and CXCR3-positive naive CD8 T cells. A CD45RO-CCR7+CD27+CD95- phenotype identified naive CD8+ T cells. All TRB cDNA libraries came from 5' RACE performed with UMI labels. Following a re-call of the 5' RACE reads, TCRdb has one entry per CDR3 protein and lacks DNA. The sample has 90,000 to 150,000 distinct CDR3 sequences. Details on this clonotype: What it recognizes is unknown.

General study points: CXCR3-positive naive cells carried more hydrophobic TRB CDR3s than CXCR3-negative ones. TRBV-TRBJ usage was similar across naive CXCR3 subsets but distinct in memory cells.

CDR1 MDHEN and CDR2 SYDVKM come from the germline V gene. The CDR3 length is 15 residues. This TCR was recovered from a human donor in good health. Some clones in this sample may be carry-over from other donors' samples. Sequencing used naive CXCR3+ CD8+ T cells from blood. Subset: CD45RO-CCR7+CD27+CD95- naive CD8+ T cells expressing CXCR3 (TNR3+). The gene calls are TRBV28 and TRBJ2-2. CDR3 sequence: CASSFIAGSTGELFF.